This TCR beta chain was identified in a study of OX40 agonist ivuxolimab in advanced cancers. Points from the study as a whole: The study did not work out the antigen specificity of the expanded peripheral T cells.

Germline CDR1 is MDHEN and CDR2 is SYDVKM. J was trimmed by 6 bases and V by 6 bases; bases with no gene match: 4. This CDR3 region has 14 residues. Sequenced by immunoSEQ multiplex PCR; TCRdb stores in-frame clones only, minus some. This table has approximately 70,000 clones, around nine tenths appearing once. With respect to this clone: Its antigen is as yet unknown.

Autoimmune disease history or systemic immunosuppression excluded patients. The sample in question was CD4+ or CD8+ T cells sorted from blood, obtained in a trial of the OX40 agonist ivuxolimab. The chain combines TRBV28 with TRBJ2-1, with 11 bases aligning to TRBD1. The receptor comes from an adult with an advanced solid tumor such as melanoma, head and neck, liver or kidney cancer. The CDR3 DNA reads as TGTGCCAGCAGACGGGGACAGGGGGGCAATGAGCAGTTCTTC. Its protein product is CASRRGQGGNEQFF.